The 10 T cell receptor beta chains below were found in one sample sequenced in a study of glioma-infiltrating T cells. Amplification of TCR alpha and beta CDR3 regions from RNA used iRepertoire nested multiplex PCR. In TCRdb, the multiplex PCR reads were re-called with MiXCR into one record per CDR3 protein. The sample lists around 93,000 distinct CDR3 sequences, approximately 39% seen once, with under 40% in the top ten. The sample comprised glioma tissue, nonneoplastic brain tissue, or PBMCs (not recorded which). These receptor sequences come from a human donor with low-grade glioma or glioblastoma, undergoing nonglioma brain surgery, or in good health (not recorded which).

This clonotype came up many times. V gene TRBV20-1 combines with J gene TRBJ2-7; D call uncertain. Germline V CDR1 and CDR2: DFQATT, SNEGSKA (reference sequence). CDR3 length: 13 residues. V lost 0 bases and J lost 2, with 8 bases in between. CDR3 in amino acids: CSARDLTAYEQYF. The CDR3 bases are TGCAGTGCTAGAGATCTCACAGCCTACGAGCAGTACTTC.

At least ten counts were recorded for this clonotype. CDR3 coding DNA: TGCAGTGCTAGACGGCGGGAGAACACCGGGGAGCTGTTTTTT. Amino acids: CSARRRENTGELFF. V gene TRBV20-1 combines with J gene TRBJ2-2; a weak D match, TRBD2 (6 bases). Germline-derived CDR1 and CDR2 are DFQATT and SNEGSKA (reference sequence). The CDR3 is 14 residues long. Trimming took 2 bases from V and 1 from J, leaving 8 bases between them.

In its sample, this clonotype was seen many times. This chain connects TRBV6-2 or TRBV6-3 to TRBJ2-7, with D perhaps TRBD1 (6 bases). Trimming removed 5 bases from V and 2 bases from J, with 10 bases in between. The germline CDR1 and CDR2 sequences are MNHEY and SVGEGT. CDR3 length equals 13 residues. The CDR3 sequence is CASSVTGPYEQYF. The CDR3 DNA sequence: TGTGCCAGCAGTGTGACAGGACCCTACGAGCAGTACTTC.

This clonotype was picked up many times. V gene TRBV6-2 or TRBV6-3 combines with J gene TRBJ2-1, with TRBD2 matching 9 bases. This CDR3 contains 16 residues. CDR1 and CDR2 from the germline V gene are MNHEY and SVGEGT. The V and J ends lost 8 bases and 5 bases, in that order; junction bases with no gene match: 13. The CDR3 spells CASSLTAGGPNNEQFF. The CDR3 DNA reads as TGTGCCAGCTCACTGACGGCGGGAGGGCCTAACAATGAGCAGTTCTTC.

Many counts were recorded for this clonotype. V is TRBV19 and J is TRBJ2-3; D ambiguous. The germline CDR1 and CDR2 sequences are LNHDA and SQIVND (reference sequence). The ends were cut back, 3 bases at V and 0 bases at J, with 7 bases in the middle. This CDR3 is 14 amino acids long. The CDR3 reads CASSITRSTDTQYF. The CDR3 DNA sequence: TGTGCCAGTAGTATTACTCGGAGCACAGATACGCAGTATTTT. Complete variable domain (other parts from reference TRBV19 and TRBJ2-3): DGGITQSPKYLFRKEGQNVTLSCEQNLNHDAMYWYRQDPGQGLRLIYYSQIVNDFQKGDIAEGYSVSREKKESFPLTVTSAQKNPTAFYLCASSITRSTDTQYFGPGTRLTVL.

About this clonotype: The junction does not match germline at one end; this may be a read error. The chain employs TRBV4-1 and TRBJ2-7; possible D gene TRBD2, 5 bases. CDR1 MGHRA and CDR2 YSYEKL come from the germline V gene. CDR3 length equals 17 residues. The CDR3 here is CASRQVYRDANPHEQYF. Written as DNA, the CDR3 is TGCGCCAGCAGGCAAGTTTACCGGGATGCGAACCCCCACGAGCAGTACTTC.

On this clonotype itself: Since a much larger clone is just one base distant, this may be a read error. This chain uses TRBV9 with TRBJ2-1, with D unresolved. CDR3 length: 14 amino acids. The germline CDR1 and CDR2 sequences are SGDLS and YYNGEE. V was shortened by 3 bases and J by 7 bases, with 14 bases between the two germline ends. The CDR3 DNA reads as TGTGCCAGCAGCGACCAACCGTGGTTAAATGAGCAGTTCTTC. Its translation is CASSDQPWLNEQFF. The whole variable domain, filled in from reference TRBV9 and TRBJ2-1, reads DSGVTQTPKHLITATGQRVTLRCSPRSGDLSVYWYQQSLDQGLQFLIQYYNGEERAKGNILERFSAQQFPDLHSELNLSSLELGDSALYFCASSDQPWLNEQFFGPGTRLTVL.

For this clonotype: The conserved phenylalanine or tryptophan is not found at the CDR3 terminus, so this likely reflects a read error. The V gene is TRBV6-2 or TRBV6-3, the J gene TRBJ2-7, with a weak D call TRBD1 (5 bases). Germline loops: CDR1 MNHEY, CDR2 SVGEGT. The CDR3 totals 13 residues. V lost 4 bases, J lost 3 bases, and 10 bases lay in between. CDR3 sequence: CASSFQGSYEQYS. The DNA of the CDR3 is TGTGCCAGCAGTTTCCAGGGAAGCTACGAGCAGTACTCC.

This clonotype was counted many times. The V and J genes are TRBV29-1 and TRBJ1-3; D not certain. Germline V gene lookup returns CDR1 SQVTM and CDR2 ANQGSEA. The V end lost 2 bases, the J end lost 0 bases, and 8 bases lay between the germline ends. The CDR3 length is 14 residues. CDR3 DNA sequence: TGCAGCGTTGAATTCGGAATCTCTGGAAACACCATATATTTT. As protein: CSVEFGISGNTIYF.

The CDR3 sequence is CATNAGGSVEPNVLTF. In nucleotides, the CDR3 is TGTGCCACGAACGCGGGGGGGTCGGTAGAGCCCAACGTCCTGACTTTC. The chain combines TRBV6-2 or TRBV6-3 with TRBJ2-6, with TRBD2 matching 9 bases. Looked up from germline, CDR1 is MNHEY and CDR2 is SVGEGT. This CDR3 has 16 residues. Trimming cost V 10 bases and J 8 bases; bases outside gene matches: 15.